A selection of T cell receptor beta chains follows, all from one sample in a study of memory CD4+ T cells and cytomegalovirus serostatus. Sequenced by immunoSEQ multiplex PCR; TCRdb stores in-frame clones only, minus some. Of some 44,000 clones in the sample, 77% were seen once. Sequenced sample: memory CD4+ T cells from blood. These TCRs come from an adult in good health and CMV-seronegative. Each CDR3 is given with its conserved first and last residue. D genes are given only for firm matches. Clone size is given for some rows only: seen once, a few or many times, or a class if the clone is expanded.

>-|-|TRBV6-1|TRBJ1-2
TGTGCCAGCACTCAAAATCCGGACTATGGCTACACCTTC
CASTQNPDYGYTF
>-|-|TRBV7-6|TRBJ1-2
TGTGCCAGCAGTTCGCGTGCCGCGACAGGCCACCAAACCGTCTATGGCTACACCTTC
CASSSRAATGHQTVYGYTF
>-|-|TRBV5-4|TRBJ1-1
TGTGCCAGCAGGCCCGGACAGATGAACACTGAAGCTTTCTTT
CASRPGQMNTEAFF
>-|-|TRBV11-2|TRBJ2-7
TGTGCCAGCGGAACGACTTGGTCCTACGAGCAGTACTTC
CASGTTWSYEQYF
>-|once|TRBV6-1|TRBJ1-3
TGTGCCAGCTGGAGACAGAGCTCTGGAAACACCATATATTTT
CASWRQSSGNTIYF
>-|-|TRBV7-2|TRBJ2-2
TGTGCCAGCAGCCACGGGAACACCGGGGAGCTGTTTTTT
CASSHGNTGELFF
>-|once|TRBV30|TRBJ1-3
TGTGCCTGGAGCGGGCCGTCAGCAGGCGGGTATTTT
CAWSGPSAGGYF
>-|once|TRBV30|TRBJ1-2
TGTGCCTGGGAACCCGGGACCTCTAATATGAATGGCTACACCTTC
CAWEPGTSNMNGYTF
>-|-|TRBV5-6|TRBJ2-3
TGTGCCAGCAGCCAGCGTCCTAGCACAGATACGCAGTATTTT
CASSQRPSTDTQYF
>TRBD1|-|TRBV6-6|TRBJ1-1
TGTGCCAGCAGCACTCCACAGGGGGCGAAGAACACTGAAGCTTTCTTT
CASSTPQGAKNTEAFF
>TRBD1|once|TRBV10-3|TRBJ2-5
TGTGCCATCAGTGAACTCCCCTCCCTCCCGGGACAGGAAGAGACCCAGTACTTC
CAISELPSLPGQEETQYF
>-|few|TRBV4-1|TRBJ1-2
TGCGCCAGCAGCCAAGATGAGGTCTATGGCTACACCTTC
CASSQDEVYGYTF
>-|-|TRBV19|TRBJ1-2
TGTGCCAGTAGTATAACAGAGAACTATGGCTACACCTTC
CASSITENYGYTF
>-|-|TRBV18|TRBJ2-5
TGTGCCAGCTCACCGGCGGGGAGCGAGACCCAGTACTTC
CASSPAGSETQYF
>-|-|TRBV19|TRBJ2-1
TGTGCCAGTAGTTTGGTCACCGGGGACAACTCCAATGAGCAGTTCTTC
CASSLVTGDNSNEQFF
>TRBD1|-|TRBV5-1|TRBJ1-3
TGCGCCAGCAGCTTTTGGACAGGGGTACCCTCTGGAAACACCATATATTTT
CASSFWTGVPSGNTIYF
>TRBD1|-|TRBV7-2|TRBJ1-2
TGTGCCAGCAGCTTGGGGGGGACAGGATCCCTCTGGGGCTACACCTTC
CASSLGGTGSLWGYTF
>-|-|TRBV6-1|TRBJ2-6
TGTGCCAGCAAGCCAGCAGGGGCCAACGTCCTGACTTTC
CASKPAGANVLTF
>-|-|TRBV5-1|TRBJ2-5
TGCGCCAGCAGCTTAGCGGGCTTCGAAGAGACCCAGTACTTC
CASSLAGFEETQYF
>-|-|TRBV7-9|TRBJ1-1
TGTGCCAGTCGCGGACCCAGGGAGGGCCAGAACACTGAAGCTTTCTTT
CASRGPREGQNTEAFF
>TRBD2|-|TRBV9|TRBJ2-2
TGTGCCAGCAGCGGCGGAGCGGGGGAGTTGACCGGGGAGCTGTTTTTT
CASSGGAGELTGELFF
>TRBD1|few|TRBV4-1|TRBJ1-5
TGCGCCAGCAGCCAAGAGACAGGGAGGCCGGATCAGCCCCAGCATTTT
CASSQETGRPDQPQHF
>TRBD1|-|TRBV5-4|TRBJ1-2
TGTGCCAGCAGCCGACAGGGGCGCAACTATGGCTACACCTTC
CASSRQGRNYGYTF
>-|-|TRBV30|TRBJ1-4
TGTGCCTGGTTGGGGCTAGGGGAAAAACTGTTTTTT
CAWLGLGEKLFF
>-|once|TRBV5-6|TRBJ2-7
TGTGCCAGCAGCTGGAACAGGGAGAACGAGCAGTACTTC
CASSWNRENEQYF
>TRBD2|few|TRBV25-1|TRBJ2-7
TGTGCCAGCAGTGAAATTGGGTCGCGGGGGACCTCCTACGAGCAGTACTTC
CASSEIGSRGTSYEQYF
>-|-|TRBV6-5|TRBJ1-1
TGTGCCAGCAGTAGGACTAGTGATGAAGCTTTCTTT
CASSRTSDEAFF
>-|-|TRBV5-1|TRBJ2-1
TGCGCCAGCAGCTTGGGACCGACAAACAATGAGCAGTTCTTC
CASSLGPTNNEQFF
>-|-|TRBV18|TRBJ1-5
TGTGCCAGCTCACCAACGGCGGATCAGCCCCAGCATTTT
CASSPTADQPQHF
>TRBD2|-|TRBV7-2|TRBJ2-3
TGTGCCAGCAGCCCACCTACTAGCGGGCCCACAGATACGCAGTATTTT
CASSPPTSGPTDTQYF
>-|-|TRBV30|TRBJ2-5
TGTGCCGAGGGTTTGGAGACCCAGTACTTC
CAEGLETQYF
>-|-|TRBV13|TRBJ1-4
TGTGCCAGCAGCTGGAGGGGACCAATGGCTACTAATGAAAAACTGTTTTTT
CASSWRGPMATNEKLFF
>-|-|TRBV7-6|TRBJ2-5
TGTGCCAGCAGCTTAGTTACAGGGATTCAAGAGACCCAGTACTTC
CASSLVTGIQETQYF
>-|-|TRBV29-1|TRBJ2-1
TGCAGCGCCTTGCCCGGACAGTCGGATGAGCAGTTCTTC
CSALPGQSDEQFF
>-|medium-sized|TRBV2|TRBJ2-7
TGTGCCAGCAGTGACGTAGGGATAATCGAGCAGTACTTC
CASSDVGIIEQYF
>-|-|TRBV5-4|TRBJ1-1
TGTGCCAGCAGCTTGCGCGGGACAATGTCTGAAGCTTTCTTT
CASSLRGTMSEAFF
>TRBD1|-|TRBV18|TRBJ1-5
TGTGCCAGCTCACTGAAAGGGGGCGGCAGCAATCAGCCCCAGCATTTT
CASSLKGGGSNQPQHF
>TRBD1|-|TRBV19|TRBJ1-2
TGTGCCAGTAGCACAACCAGAGCCGGGACAGGGCACTATGGCTACACCTTC
CASSTTRAGTGHYGYTF
>-|-|TRBV10-3|TRBJ1-2
TGTGCCTCGGTGGGGTCTCCCGCTGACTATGGCTACACCTTC
CASVGSPADYGYTF
>-|-|TRBV7-9|TRBJ2-7
TGTGCCAGCAGCCCTGGGTCTTCAGCCTACGAGCAGTACTTC
CASSPGSSAYEQYF
>-|-|TRBV6-1|TRBJ2-2
TGTGCCAGCAGTCGGGACCGGGGATCCGGGGAGCTGTTTTTT
CASSRDRGSGELFF
>-|-|TRBV7-2|TRBJ2-3
TGTGCCAGCAGCTTTTCGACCCAAACCACAGATACGCAGTATTTT
CASSFSTQTTDTQYF
>-|-|TRBV29-1|TRBJ2-5
TGCAGCGTTGGGGGAGACATCCAAGAGACCCAGTACTTC
CSVGGDIQETQYF
>TRBD1|-|TRBV29-1|TRBJ1-2
TGCAGCGTTGAAGGACAGGGGACCGGCTATGGCTCCACGTTCTATGGCTACACCTTC
CSVEGQGTGYGSTFYGYTF
>-|-|TRBV7-3|TRBJ1-6
TGTGCCAGCAGCTCGGGGACGGAAAATTCACCCCTCCACTTT
CASSSGTENSPLHF
>-|-|TRBV7-8|TRBJ1-5
TGTGCCAGCAGCTTAGTCTCACAGGGTGATCAGCCCCAGCATTTT
CASSLVSQGDQPQHF